This T cell receptor beta chain was sequenced in a study of blood T cell repertoires in COVID-19. About the research overall: Whether acute or convalescent, the COVID-19 samples came from the United States, Italy and Spain.

Per the authors' pipeline: Estimation of nucleated cell counts was performed using reference gene primer amplification. Only in-frame clones appear in the TCRdb table, and some are missing; sequencing was by immunoSEQ multiplex PCR. D and trimming come from the DNA, and the V and J calls and clone size come from that table. The sample carries 110,000 or so clones, 65% to 85% recorded once. Germline CDR1 reads MGHDK; CDR2 reads SYGVNS. V trimming: 5 bases; J trimming: 4 bases; junction bases outside the gene matches: 11. The CDR3 totals 16 residues. The sequence was obtained from a man aged 50-60 years with acute or convalescent COVID-19. The V call is TRBV25-1, the J call TRBJ2-3, with 8 bases identical to TRBD1. Sequencing was performed on peripheral blood. DNA of the CDR3: TGTGCCAGCAGTTCCCCACAGGGGACAGGCGCAGATACGCAGTATTTT. Translating it yields CASSSPQGTGADTQYF.